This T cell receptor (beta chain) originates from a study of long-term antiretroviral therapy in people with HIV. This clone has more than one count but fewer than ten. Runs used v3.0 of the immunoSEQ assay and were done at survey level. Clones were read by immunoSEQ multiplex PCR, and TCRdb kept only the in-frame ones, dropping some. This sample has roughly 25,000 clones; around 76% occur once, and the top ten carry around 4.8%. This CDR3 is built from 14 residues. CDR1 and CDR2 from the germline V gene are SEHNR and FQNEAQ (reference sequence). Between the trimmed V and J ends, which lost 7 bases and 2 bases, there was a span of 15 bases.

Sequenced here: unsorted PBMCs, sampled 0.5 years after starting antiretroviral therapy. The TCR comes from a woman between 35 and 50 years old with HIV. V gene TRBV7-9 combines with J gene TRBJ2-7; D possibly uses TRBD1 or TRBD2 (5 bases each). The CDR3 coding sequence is TGTGCCAGCAACCCGCCGGGGCCAACCTACGAGCAGTACTTC. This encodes CASNPPGPTYEQYF.